Presented here are 18 T cell receptor beta chains from one specimen sequenced in a study of OX40 agonist ivuxolimab in advanced cancers. Assay used: immunoSEQ multiplex PCR; TCRdb lists only in-frame clones, some missing. The sample carries around 140,000 clones, 93% recorded once. This specimen consisted of CD4+ or CD8+ T cells sorted from blood, obtained in a trial of the OX40 agonist ivuxolimab. The receptors here all came from an adult with an advanced solid tumor such as melanoma, head and neck, liver or kidney cancer.

This chain connects TRBV6-5 to TRBJ1-1; D is perhaps TRBD1 (5 bases). The germline V and J ends were trimmed by 0 bases and 8 bases, with 16 bases remaining between them. Germline V lookup: CDR1 MNHEY, CDR2 SVGAGI. CDR3 length: 15 residues. The CDR3 is CASSYSYQGVAEAFF. The CDR3 DNA sequence: TGTGCCAGCAGTTACTCGTATCAAGGGGTGGCCGAAGCTTTCTTT.

The chain recombines TRBV4-3 with TRBJ2-7; the D call may be TRBD1 or TRBD2 (5 bases each). Trimming shortened V by 0 bases and J by 7 bases, and 10 bases separated the two germline ends. Germline V gene data show CDR1 as LGHNA and CDR2 as YSLEER. The CDR3 is made up of 13 amino acids. The CDR3 DNA reads TGCGCCAGCAGCCAAGATAGGGACCGTGAGCAGTACTTC. Translated, it gives CASSQDRDREQYF.

The chain couples TRBV28 to TRBJ2-5; D possibly corresponds to TRBD2 (5 bases). Judging by the DNA end, TRBJ2-7 fits better; the J call may be wrong. The CDR3 is 15 amino acids. CDR1 and CDR2 from the germline V gene are MDHEN and SYDVKM. The chain's CDR3 is CASSLGAFSPYEQYF. The CDR3, as DNA: TGTGCCAGCAGTTTGGGAGCCTTCTCTCCCTACGAGCAGTACTTC.

The chain links TRBV7-2 to TRBJ2-7; 9 nucleotides match TRBD2. Per germline, CDR1 SGHTA and CDR2 FQGNSA. Trimming cost V 5 bases and J 6 bases; bases outside gene matches: 8. This CDR3 contains 14 residues. CDR3 amino acids: CASSRAGGSGEQYF. CDR3 DNA: TGTGCCAGCAGCCGAGCGGGAGGCTCGGGCGAGCAGTACTTC. Combining the CDR3 with reference TRBV7-2 and TRBJ2-7 gives the whole variable domain GAGVSQSPSNKVTEKGKDVELRCDPISGHTALYWYRQSLGQGLEFLIYFQGNSAPDKSGLPSDRFSAERTGGSVSTLTIQRTQQEDSAVYLCASSRAGGSGEQYFGPGTRLTVT.

This chain uses TRBV7-9 with TRBJ1-5, with a weak D call TRBD1 (6 bases). The CDR3 consists of 15 residues. Trimming pared 3 bases from V and 0 bases from J, leaving 9 bases between. The germline V gene has CDR1 SEHNR and CDR2 FQNEAQ (reference sequence). The CDR3 protein is CASSLGAYSNQPQHF. DNA for the CDR3: TGTGCCAGCAGCTTGGGGGCGTATAGCAATCAGCCCCAGCATTTT.

The J gene is TRBJ2-1, the V gene TRBV7-2, with 8 nucleotides matching TRBD2. V was clipped by 5 bases and J by 0 bases; unmatched bases: 0. The germline gives CDR1 SGHTA, CDR2 FQGNSA. This CDR3 has 14 amino acids. The CDR3 nucleotides read TGTGCCAGCAGCCGGGGGGGCTCCTACAATGAGCAGTTCTTC. It specifies CASSRGGSYNEQFF.

The V and J genes are TRBV10-1 and TRBJ2-5, with D perhaps being TRBD1 or TRBD2 (5 bases each). Germline V lookup: CDR1 WNHNN, CDR2 SYGVQD (reference sequence). This CDR3 contains 15 residues. Trimming took 4 bases from V and 4 from J, leaving 16 bases between them. This CDR3 reads CASSGGVGFGETQYF. Here the CDR3 DNA reads TGCGCCAGCAGTGGAGGGGTGGGGTTCGGAGAGACCCAGTACTTC.

The chain is built from TRBV7-3 and TRBJ2-3; tentatively, D is TRBD1 (6 bases). V dropped 4 bases and J dropped 4 bases, with 12 bases sitting between them. This CDR3 is 14 amino acids long. Germline CDR1 SGHTA, CDR2 FQGTGA. The DNA of the CDR3 is TGTGCCAGCAGCTCCTCATCAGGGGCAGATACGCAGTATTTT. Protein product: CASSSSSGADTQYF.

This rearrangement joins TRBV4-3 to TRBJ1-5, with unresolved D. Trimming left V 4 bases short and J 3 bases short, with 19 bases between. There are 17 residues in the CDR3. Germline CDR1 reads LGHNA; CDR2 reads YSLEER. The chain's CDR3 is CASSPTSGGEFNQPQHF. The CDR3 nucleotides read TGCGCCAGCAGCCCCACGTCGGGCGGGGAATTCAATCAGCCCCAGCATTTT.

The CDR3 DNA reads TGCGCCAGCAGCTTCCAAGGCGGGGAGCTGTTTTTT. This translates into CASSFQGGELFF. V is TRBV5-1 and J is TRBJ2-2; unclear D gene. CDR1 is SGHRS, CDR2 YFSETQ, per germline. The CDR3 is 12 amino acids. The V gene lost 2 bases and the J gene lost 7 bases, with 6 bases spanning the gap.

This clone was seen only once. The J gene is TRBJ2-1, the V gene TRBV6-5; TRBD2 matches 7 bases. CDR3 length: 15 amino acids. Germline lookup yields CDR1 MNHEY and CDR2 SVGAGI. The J segment lost 2 bases and the V segment lost 5 bases, leaving 6 bases of the junction unmatched. CDR3 bases: TGTGCCAGCAGTCGGAGCGGGGCAGCCTACAATGAGCAGTTCTTC. Protein product: CASSRSGAAYNEQFF.

This chain links TRBV10-3 with TRBJ2-6; 9 bases line up with TRBD1. Losses at the gene ends were 2 bases for V and 0 bases for J; bases not matched to a gene: 5. The CDR3 has 18 amino acids. Germline CDR1 is ENHRY and CDR2 is SYGVKD. CDR3 in DNA: TGTGCCATCAGTGAGGGGGGACAGGGAACCTCTGGGGCCAACGTCCTGACTTTC. Translated: CAISEGGQGTSGANVLTF.

The rearrangement links TRBV7-2 to TRBJ1-2; perhaps TRBD1 as D (6 bases). The CDR3 totals 13 residues. CDR1 is SGHTA, CDR2 FQGNSA, per germline. The V and J ends lost 0 bases and 8 bases respectively, with 10 bases between them. The chain's CDR3 is CASSLARGGGYTF. CDR3 nucleotides: TGTGCCAGCAGCTTAGCCAGGGGAGGCGGCTACACCTTC.

The chain employs TRBV20-1 and TRBJ1-2, with D possibly matching TRBD1 (6 bases). CDR1 is DFQATT and CDR2 is SNEGSKA in the germline V gene (reference sequence). CDR3 length: 11 residues. Trimming pared 0 bases from V and 13 bases from J, leaving 12 bases between. The CDR3 protein is CSARDRQAATF. The CDR3 nucleotides are TGCAGTGCTAGAGATAGACAGGCAGCCACCTTC.

The rearrangement uses TRBV10-3 and TRBJ1-6; D perhaps matches TRBD1 (5 bases). The CDR3 consists of 17 residues. With 0 bases removed from V and 5 bases from J, the gap between germline ends came to 14 bases. Germline V gene lookup returns CDR1 ENHRY and CDR2 SYGVKD. The CDR3 bases are TGTGCCATCAGTGAGTCAGTACGGGGGAGGGATAATTCACCCCTCCACTTT. It encodes CAISESVRGRDNSPLHF.

The chain employs TRBV6-1 and TRBJ2-7; D might be TRBD1 (6 bases). V lost 5 bases and J 0 bases, leaving 11 bases between the germline ends. This CDR3 region has 14 residues. Germline CDR1 MNHNS, CDR2 SASEGT. The DNA for the CDR3 is TGTGCCAGCAGTTCTCGGACAGCCTCCTACGAGCAGTACTTC. The encoded protein is CASSSRTASYEQYF.

This rearrangement joins TRBV7-2 to TRBJ1-3, with 9 bases aligning to TRBD1. Germline loops: CDR1 SGHTA, CDR2 FQGNSA. This CDR3 comprises 16 residues. Trimming took 4 bases from V and 0 from J; bases not matched to a gene: 4. The CDR3 reads CASSSTGGSSGNTIYF. DNA for the CDR3: TGTGCCAGCAGCTCGACAGGGGGGAGCTCTGGAAACACCATATATTTT.

CDR3 sequence reads: CASSYSAVSRQPQHF. CDR3 nucleotide sequence: TGTGCCAGCAGTTACTCGGCAGTTAGCCGGCAGCCCCAGCATTTT. The chain is built from TRBV6-5 and TRBJ1-5; no definite D call. This CDR3 spans 15 amino acids. Deletions cut 0 bases from V and 7 bases from J, with 13 bases between. The germline CDR1 and CDR2 sequences are MNHEY and SVGAGI.